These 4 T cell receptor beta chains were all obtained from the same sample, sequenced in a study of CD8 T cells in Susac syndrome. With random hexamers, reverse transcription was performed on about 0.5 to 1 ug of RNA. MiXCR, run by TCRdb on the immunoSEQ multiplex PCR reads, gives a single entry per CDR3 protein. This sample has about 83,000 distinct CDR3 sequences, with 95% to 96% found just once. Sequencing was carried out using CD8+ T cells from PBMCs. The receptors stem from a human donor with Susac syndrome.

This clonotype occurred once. In nucleotides, the CDR3 is TGTGCCAGCGGCCATGGGGGGAGCACAGATACGCAGTATTTT. This translates into CASGHGGSTDTQYF. The chain recombines TRBV25-1 with TRBJ2-3, with D possibly being TRBD2 (6 bases). The ends were cut back, 8 bases at V and 0 bases at J, with 12 bases in the middle. Germline V lookup: CDR1 MGHDK, CDR2 SYGVNS. The CDR3 consists of 14 residues.

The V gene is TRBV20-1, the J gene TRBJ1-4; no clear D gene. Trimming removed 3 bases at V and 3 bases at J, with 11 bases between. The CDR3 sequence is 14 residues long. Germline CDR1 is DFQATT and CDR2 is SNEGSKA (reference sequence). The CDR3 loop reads CSARARGANEKLFF. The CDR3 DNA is TGCAGTGCTAGGGCTCGGGGTGCTAATGAAAAACTGTTTTTT.

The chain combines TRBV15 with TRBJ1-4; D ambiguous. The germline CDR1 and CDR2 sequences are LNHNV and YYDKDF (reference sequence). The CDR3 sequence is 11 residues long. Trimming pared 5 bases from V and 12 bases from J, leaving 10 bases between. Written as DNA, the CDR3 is TGTGCCACCAGCGAAGTCCGAGAACTGTTTTTT. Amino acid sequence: CATSEVRELFF.

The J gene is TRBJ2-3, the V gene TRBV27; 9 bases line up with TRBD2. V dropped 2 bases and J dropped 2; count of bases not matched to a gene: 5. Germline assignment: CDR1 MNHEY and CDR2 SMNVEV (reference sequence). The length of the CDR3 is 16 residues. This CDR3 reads CASSLGTSRHTDTQYF. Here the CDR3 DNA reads TGTGCCAGCAGTTTAGGGACTAGCCGACACACAGATACGCAGTATTTT.